The rows below give T cell receptor beta chains drawn from one sample of a study of cytomegalovirus exposure and HLA in healthy donors. Assay: immunoSEQ multiplex PCR; the TCRdb copy retains only in-frame clones and omits some. This table has about 79,000 clones, over 85% appearing once. Sequencing used PBMCs. All receptors derive from a woman younger than 45 in good health and CMV-seronegative. Both conserved end residues are part of each CDR3. The order of the fields is D gene, CDR3 length, J gene, V gene, clone size, CDR3 DNA, CDR3 protein. The D gene is left open where the match is weak. Clone size is not always given. Where it is, it says once, few, many or a class for expanded clones.

d_call: TRBD1; cdr3_length: 14; j_call: TRBJ1-2; v_call: TRBV10-3; clone_size: -; cdr3_nt: TGTGCCATCAGTTCGGGACAGGGAACCTATGGCTACACCTTC; cdr3_aa: CAISSGQGTYGYTF
d_call: TRBD2; cdr3_length: 15; j_call: TRBJ2-3; v_call: TRBV28; clone_size: -; cdr3_nt: TGTGCCAGCAGTTTAAGGGAGGGCCGGGCAGATACGCAGTATTTT; cdr3_aa: CASSLREGRADTQYF
d_call: -; cdr3_length: 15; j_call: TRBJ1-1; v_call: TRBV4-1; clone_size: -; cdr3_nt: TGCGCCAGCAGCCGACTACAGGAGGGAGTGACTGAAGCTTTCTTT; cdr3_aa: CASSRLQEGVTEAFF
d_call: -; cdr3_length: 15; j_call: TRBJ1-3; v_call: TRBV19; clone_size: -; cdr3_nt: TGTGCCAGTAGTATAGATGGGACTACAGGAAACACCATATATTTT; cdr3_aa: CASSIDGTTGNTIYF
d_call: -; cdr3_length: 16; j_call: TRBJ1-2; v_call: TRBV4-1; clone_size: -; cdr3_nt: TGCGCCAGCAGCCAAGAAGCAGGGATTAAAACCTATGGCTACACCTTC; cdr3_aa: CASSQEAGIKTYGYTF
d_call: -; cdr3_length: 14; j_call: TRBJ2-7; v_call: TRBV2; clone_size: -; cdr3_nt: TGTGCCAGCATACCGGACAGTAAATCCTACGAGCAGTACTTC; cdr3_aa: CASIPDSKSYEQYF
d_call: -; cdr3_length: 13; j_call: TRBJ1-5; v_call: TRBV29-1; clone_size: -; cdr3_nt: TGCAGCGTTGACCCAGGGGGCAATCAGCCCCAGCATTTT; cdr3_aa: CSVDPGGNQPQHF
d_call: TRBD1; cdr3_length: 15; j_call: TRBJ2-7; v_call: TRBV5-6; clone_size: -; cdr3_nt: TGTGCCAGCAGCTCCCGGGACAGAATAAACTACGAGCAGTACTTC; cdr3_aa: CASSSRDRINYEQYF
d_call: TRBD2; cdr3_length: 13; j_call: TRBJ2-7; v_call: TRBV30; clone_size: once; cdr3_nt: TGTGCCTGGAGTAGGGCGGGGGCCTACGAGCAGTACTTC; cdr3_aa: CAWSRAGAYEQYF
d_call: TRBD2; cdr3_length: 19; j_call: TRBJ2-1; v_call: TRBV7-3; clone_size: few; cdr3_nt: TGTGCCAGCAGCCTCCGGACTAGCGGGCAATCTAGCTCCTACAATGAGCAGTTCTTC; cdr3_aa: CASSLRTSGQSSSYNEQFF
d_call: -; cdr3_length: 15; j_call: TRBJ1-6; v_call: TRBV4-3; clone_size: -; cdr3_nt: TGCGCCAGCAGCCCCGATCGACGGGGAAATTCACCCCTCCACTTT; cdr3_aa: CASSPDRRGNSPLHF
d_call: TRBD2; cdr3_length: 16; j_call: TRBJ2-3; v_call: TRBV4-2; clone_size: -; cdr3_nt: TGTGCCAGCAGCCAAGTTGGCGGGACTACAGCAGATACGCAGTATTTT; cdr3_aa: CASSQVGGTTADTQYF
d_call: TRBD1; cdr3_length: 14; j_call: TRBJ1-2; v_call: TRBV2; clone_size: once; cdr3_nt: TGTGCCAGCAGTAACAGGGGGTTCGACTATGGCTACACCTTC; cdr3_aa: CASSNRGFDYGYTF
d_call: -; cdr3_length: 13; j_call: TRBJ1-2; v_call: TRBV14; clone_size: -; cdr3_nt: TGTGCCAGCAGCCCTTTGGACATTACGGGCTACACCTTC; cdr3_aa: CASSPLDITGYTF
d_call: -; cdr3_length: 11; j_call: TRBJ1-1; v_call: TRBV6-5; clone_size: -; cdr3_nt: TGTGCCAGCAGCGGGGTTACTGAAGCTTTCTTT; cdr3_aa: CASSGVTEAFF
d_call: -; cdr3_length: 12; j_call: TRBJ1-6; v_call: TRBV2; clone_size: few; cdr3_nt: TGTGCCAGCAGTGAAGGGCCTTCACCCCTCCACTTT; cdr3_aa: CASSEGPSPLHF
d_call: -; cdr3_length: 16; j_call: TRBJ1-4; v_call: TRBV7-9; clone_size: -; cdr3_nt: TGTGCCAGCAGCCTCCCCGGCGGCCCAACTAATGAAAAACTGTTTTTT; cdr3_aa: CASSLPGGPTNEKLFF
d_call: -; cdr3_length: 13; j_call: TRBJ2-1; v_call: TRBV28; clone_size: -; cdr3_nt: TGTGCCAGCAGTTTGGGGCTAGGTCGGGAGCAGTTCTTC; cdr3_aa: CASSLGLGREQFF
d_call: TRBD1; cdr3_length: 13; j_call: TRBJ2-7; v_call: TRBV6-6; clone_size: -; cdr3_nt: TGTGCCAGCAGGGAGACAGGGGAGAACGAGCAGTACTTC; cdr3_aa: CASRETGENEQYF
d_call: TRBD1; cdr3_length: 19; j_call: TRBJ2-3; v_call: TRBV28; clone_size: -; cdr3_nt: TGTGCCAGCAGTGGAGATATTAATTCCGGGACAGGGAGAACAGATACGCAGTATTTT; cdr3_aa: CASSGDINSGTGRTDTQYF
d_call: -; cdr3_length: 18; j_call: TRBJ2-2; v_call: TRBV9; clone_size: -; cdr3_nt: TGTGCCAGCAGCGTAGGTTTGTTAGCGTACGTTAACACCGGGGAGCTGTTTTTT; cdr3_aa: CASSVGLLAYVNTGELFF
d_call: -; cdr3_length: 13; j_call: TRBJ1-1; v_call: TRBV6-5; clone_size: -; cdr3_nt: TGTGCCAGCAATAGGGGCCGGAACACTGAAGCTTTCTTT; cdr3_aa: CASNRGRNTEAFF
d_call: -; cdr3_length: 19; j_call: TRBJ1-2; v_call: TRBV4-2; clone_size: once; cdr3_nt: TGTGCCAGCAGCCAAGATCGAAGTGAAGTGAGGGACACCGACGATGGCTACACCTTC; cdr3_aa: CASSQDRSEVRDTDDGYTF
d_call: TRBD2; cdr3_length: 14; j_call: TRBJ2-7; v_call: TRBV19; clone_size: -; cdr3_nt: TGTGCCAGTAGTATCACACTAGCGGACTACGAGCAGTACTTC; cdr3_aa: CASSITLADYEQYF
d_call: -; cdr3_length: 16; j_call: TRBJ2-3; v_call: TRBV2; clone_size: -; cdr3_nt: TGTGCCAGCAGTGAAGGACCGCAGGGGAGCACAGATACGCAGTATTTT; cdr3_aa: CASSEGPQGSTDTQYF
d_call: TRBD1; cdr3_length: 15; j_call: TRBJ1-6; v_call: TRBV6-1; clone_size: -; cdr3_nt: TGTGCCAGCTCCTACAGGGGGAGTATGGAATCACCCCTCCACTTT; cdr3_aa: CASSYRGSMESPLHF
d_call: TRBD1; cdr3_length: 16; j_call: TRBJ1-2; v_call: TRBV2; clone_size: -; cdr3_nt: TGTGCCAGCAGGGACCCGGGACAGGGGTCAGTCTATGGCTACACCTTC; cdr3_aa: CASRDPGQGSVYGYTF
d_call: -; cdr3_length: 14; j_call: TRBJ1-5; v_call: TRBV18; clone_size: -; cdr3_nt: TGTGCCAGCTCACCACGCACCGACACTCAGCCCCAGCATTTT; cdr3_aa: CASSPRTDTQPQHF
d_call: TRBD2; cdr3_length: 15; j_call: TRBJ2-5; v_call: TRBV30; clone_size: -; cdr3_nt: TGTGCCTGGGGTCGTAGCGGGGTTGACCAAGAGACCCAGTACTTC; cdr3_aa: CAWGRSGVDQETQYF
d_call: TRBD2; cdr3_length: 15; j_call: TRBJ2-3; v_call: TRBV7-2; clone_size: -; cdr3_nt: TGTGCCAGCAGCCGTGGGACTAGCGGGGTCGATACGCAGTATTTT; cdr3_aa: CASSRGTSGVDTQYF
d_call: -; cdr3_length: 13; j_call: TRBJ2-2; v_call: TRBV23-1; clone_size: -; cdr3_nt: TGCGCCAGCAGTCAATTGATTCAATGGGGAGCTGTTTTT; cdr3_aa: CASSQLIQWGAVF
d_call: -; cdr3_length: 18; j_call: TRBJ2-5; v_call: TRBV21-1; clone_size: -; cdr3_nt: TGTGCCAGCAGCTTAAGGGCTAGCGGGAGGAGGGGGGCAGAGACCCAGTACTTC; cdr3_aa: CASSLRASGRRGAETQYF
d_call: -; cdr3_length: 15; j_call: TRBJ2-2; v_call: TRBV7-8; clone_size: once; cdr3_nt: TGTGCCAGCAGCTTCCGGTCGGGGTCAGGCGGGGAGCTGTTTTTT; cdr3_aa: CASSFRSGSGGELFF
d_call: TRBD1; cdr3_length: 13; j_call: TRBJ2-7; v_call: TRBV28; clone_size: -; cdr3_nt: TGTGCCAGCATGGGGACAGGGAGTTACGAGCAGTACTTC; cdr3_aa: CASMGTGSYEQYF
d_call: TRBD2; cdr3_length: 15; j_call: TRBJ2-1; v_call: TRBV28; clone_size: -; cdr3_nt: TGTGCCAGCAGACGGACTAGCGGGGTCTACAATGAGCAGTTCTTC; cdr3_aa: CASRRTSGVYNEQFF
d_call: TRBD2; cdr3_length: 17; j_call: TRBJ2-7; v_call: TRBV7-8; clone_size: -; cdr3_nt: TGTGCCAGCAGTCACGATACGAGGCGGGAGGGTTCGGGGGAGCAGTACTTC; cdr3_aa: CASSHDTRREGSGEQYF
d_call: TRBD1; cdr3_length: 15; j_call: TRBJ2-7; v_call: TRBV14; clone_size: -; cdr3_nt: TGTGCCAGCAGCGTAAGACAGGGAGCTATCTACGAGCAGTACTTC; cdr3_aa: CASSVRQGAIYEQYF
d_call: -; cdr3_length: 15; j_call: TRBJ2-5; v_call: TRBV6-5; clone_size: -; cdr3_nt: TGTGCCAGCAGCCCCCAGGGGATTGTGATGGAGACCCAGTACTTC; cdr3_aa: CASSPQGIVMETQYF
d_call: TRBD2; cdr3_length: 17; j_call: TRBJ2-3; v_call: TRBV27; clone_size: -; cdr3_nt: TGTGCCAGCAGTTTATTCCTACAGCGGGGGGGCCTGGATACGCAGTATTTT; cdr3_aa: CASSLFLQRGGLDTQYF
d_call: TRBD2; cdr3_length: 16; j_call: TRBJ2-1; v_call: TRBV5-1; clone_size: -; cdr3_nt: TGCGCCAGCAGCTTAGGGACTAGCGGGGGATACAATGAGCAGTTCTTC; cdr3_aa: CASSLGTSGGYNEQFF
d_call: TRBD1; cdr3_length: 15; j_call: TRBJ2-5; v_call: TRBV5-1; clone_size: -; cdr3_nt: TGCGCCAGCAGCTCCCCGGGACAGGGCCAAGAGACCCAGTACTTC; cdr3_aa: CASSSPGQGQETQYF
d_call: -; cdr3_length: 15; j_call: TRBJ1-5; v_call: TRBV28; clone_size: -; cdr3_nt: TGTGCCAGCAGTCCGGGGAACCTAGGGAATCAGCCCCAGCATTTT; cdr3_aa: CASSPGNLGNQPQHF
d_call: -; cdr3_length: 15; j_call: TRBJ2-5; v_call: TRBV7-2; clone_size: once; cdr3_nt: TGTGCCAGCAGCTTAGGAGGGGGAATCCAAGAGACCCAGTACTTC; cdr3_aa: CASSLGGGIQETQYF
d_call: TRBD2; cdr3_length: 17; j_call: TRBJ2-3; v_call: TRBV7-3; clone_size: -; cdr3_nt: TGTGCCAGCAGCGCGCGCGGGACTAGCGGGGGCACAGATACGCAGTATTTT; cdr3_aa: CASSARGTSGGTDTQYF
d_call: -; cdr3_length: 15; j_call: TRBJ2-5; v_call: TRBV15; clone_size: -; cdr3_nt: TGTGCCACCAGCCCGAAACCCGGGGGTGGCGAGACCCAGTACTTC; cdr3_aa: CATSPKPGGGETQYF
d_call: TRBD1; cdr3_length: 15; j_call: TRBJ2-1; v_call: TRBV7-6; clone_size: -; cdr3_nt: TGTGCCAGCAGCTTAGACAGGGGTCTCGGCAATGAGCAGTTCTTC; cdr3_aa: CASSLDRGLGNEQFF
d_call: -; cdr3_length: 13; j_call: TRBJ2-3; v_call: TRBV9; clone_size: few; cdr3_nt: TGTGCCAGCAGCGATGCAGGGACAGATACGCAGTATTTT; cdr3_aa: CASSDAGTDTQYF
d_call: -; cdr3_length: 16; j_call: TRBJ1-1; v_call: TRBV4-3; clone_size: -; cdr3_nt: TGCGCCAGCAGCCAAGGGTCGGTGGGTCGGGACACTGAAGCTTTCTTT; cdr3_aa: CASSQGSVGRDTEAFF